At least ten counts were recorded for the clone carrying this T cell receptor (beta chain). Antigen specificity is unknown. TCRdb processed the reads anew with MiXCR; each CDR3 protein has one entry. The data contain some 220,000 distinct CDR3 sequences, under 8.5% of them singletons. The data were obtained in a study of T cell repertoires in cytomegalovirus infection. As for the study in general: CMV infection and matching HLA type were both indicated by public TCR beta signatures. Notes on the study in general: Carriers of CMV plus the relevant HLA were identified by cumulative public TCR beta family frequency. HLA-C-restricted CMV clonotypes gave the most frequent clonotype in two of eight donors.

Specimen: PBMCs. This receptor was identified in a human donor in good health (CMV status not recorded). Some clones in this sample may be carry-over from other donors' samples.

The CDR3 sequence: CASSQVLSGRGFKETQYF. As DNA, the CDR3 is TGCGCCAGCAGCCAAGTCCTATCTGGGCGGGGTTTTAAAGAGACCCAGTACTTC. This chain uses TRBV4-3 with TRBJ2-5; TRBD2 is a possible D gene (6 bases). Germline CDR1 and CDR2: LGHNA and YSLEER. The CDR3 runs 18 residues. V gave up 1 base and J gave up 3 bases, with 21 bases separating them.